The 29 T cell receptor beta chains reported below all come from one sample, sequenced in a study of T cell repertoires in cytomegalovirus infection. Using its own MiXCR run on the reads, TCRdb lists one record per CDR3 protein. The sample lists about 69,000 distinct CDR3 sequences, 28% occurring once. These receptors have no identified antigens. This specimen was CD8+ T cells from cultured PBMCs, taken from culture after CMV antigen stimulation. The receptors here all came from a human donor in good health (CMV status not recorded). Some clones in this sample may be carry-over from other donors' samples.

The chain is built from TRBV27 and TRBJ2-5, with D unclear. V was cut by 1 base and J by 5 bases, with 8 bases left in between. CDR1 MNHEY and CDR2 SMNVEV come from the germline V gene (reference sequence). The CDR3 runs 13 residues. CDR3 coding DNA: TGTGCCAGCAGTTTATATTGGGCTGAGACCCAGTACTTC. The encoded protein is CASSLYWAETQYF.

This chain connects TRBV19 to TRBJ1-4; D call uncertain. The CDR3 runs 16 residues. The germline V gene encodes CDR1 LNHDA and CDR2 SQIVND (reference sequence). Between the trimmed V and J ends, which lost 4 bases and 4 bases, there was a span of 16 bases. CDR3 bases: TGTGCCAGTAGTACCAATCCGGGAACCTATAATGAAAAACTGTTTTTT. Translating it yields CASSTNPGTYNEKLFF.

V usage is TRBV5-4 and J usage is TRBJ2-7; the D gene is possibly TRBD1 (6 bases). Germline V gene lookup returns CDR1 SGHNT and CDR2 YYREEE (reference sequence). Trimming left V 3 bases short and J 4 bases short, with 17 bases between. The CDR3 has 15 residues. CDR3 sequence: CASSSDRSGLYEQYF. CDR3 coding DNA: TGTGCCAGCAGCTCGGACAGATCGGGGTTGTACGAGCAGTACTTC.

The chain links TRBV27 to TRBJ1-5; weak D call: TRBD1 (6 bases). Trimming pared 10 bases from V and 3 bases from J, leaving 16 bases between. The germline V gene encodes CDR1 MNHEY and CDR2 SMNVEV (reference sequence). This CDR3 has 14 residues. CDR3: CATRRGGVNQPQHF. Here the CDR3 DNA reads TGTGCCACCCGACGGGGGGGCGTCAATCAGCCCCAGCATTTT.

CDR3 in DNA: TGTGCCTGGAGTGTACGTGGAGATACGCAGTATTTT. Its translation: CAWSVRGDTQYF. The chain recombines TRBV30 with TRBJ2-3; D unclear. The CDR3 spans 12 residues. Trimming pared 0 bases from V and 5 bases from J, leaving 6 bases between. CDR1 GTSNPN and CDR2 SVGIG come from the germline V gene (reference sequence).

This clonotype appeared a few times. The CDR3 sequence is CASSFLDRNTEAFF. CDR3 DNA sequence: TGTGCCAGCAGTTTCCTTGACAGGAACACTGAAGCTTTCTTT. The chain combines TRBV27 with TRBJ1-1; perhaps TRBD1 as D (5 bases). This CDR3 has 14 residues. Germline assignment: CDR1 MNHEY and CDR2 SMNVEV (reference sequence). Trimming left V 3 bases short and J 1 base short, with 9 bases between.

This chain connects TRBV12-3 or TRBV12-4 to TRBJ2-7, with D perhaps TRBD1 (6 bases). The CDR3 loop spans 13 amino acids. Trimming removed 6 bases from V and 5 bases from J, with 14 bases in between. The CDR3 nucleotides are TGTGCCAGCAGCTCAGGGGAAGCTGACGAGCAGTACTTC. This gives the protein CASSSGEADEQYF.

This rearrangement joins TRBV18 to TRBJ2-3; D unresolved. Looked up from germline, CDR1 is KGHSH and CDR2 is LQKENI. The CDR3 runs to 15 residues. V gave up 6 bases and J gave up 0 bases, with 13 bases separating them. DNA of the CDR3: TGTGCCAGCTCCCCGCCCGCAGCTAGCACAGATACGCAGTATTTT. Translated, it gives CASSPPAASTDTQYF.

This chain joins TRBV4-1 and TRBJ2-5; D is ambiguous. The ends were cut back, 0 bases at V and 2 bases at J, with 10 bases in the middle. CDR1 and CDR2 from the germline V gene are MGHRA and YSYEKL. The CDR3 runs 15 residues. CDR3 amino acids: CASSQDWAVQETQYF. In nucleotides, the CDR3 is TGCGCCAGCAGCCAAGATTGGGCGGTTCAAGAGACCCAGTACTTC.

To note about this clonotype: A junction boundary mismatches the germline segment, possibly from a read error. The chain has TRBV12-3 or TRBV12-4 and TRBJ2-1, with D unresolved. The CDR3 covers 11 residues. CDR3: CVSSLYYEQFF. The CDR3 nucleotides read TGTGTCAGCAGTTTGTATTACGAGCAGTTCTTC.

The table lists this clonotype with a few counts. V and J are TRBV4-1 and TRBJ2-2, with TRBD1 matching over 9 bases. V lost 4 bases and J lost 4; bases outside the gene matches: 7. The V gene's germline CDR1 is MGHRA and CDR2 YSYEKL. The CDR3 loop spans 16 amino acids. The CDR3 protein is CASSPGTGRVTGELFF. Written as DNA, the CDR3 is TGCGCCAGCAGCCCTGGGACAGGGAGGGTCACCGGGGAGCTGTTTTTT.

This clonotype was seen many times. The V call is TRBV7-2, the J call TRBJ2-7, with TRBD1 identical over 12 bases. This CDR3 comprises 15 residues. J lost 4 bases, V lost 4 bases, and 5 bases had no gene match. Per the germline V gene, CDR1 is SGHTA and CDR2 is FQGNSA. CDR3: CASSSGQGAPYEQYF. The CDR3 nucleotides are TGTGCCAGCAGCTCGGGACAGGGGGCGCCGTACGAGCAGTACTTC.

This clonotype was picked up many times. V and J are TRBV7-8 and TRBJ2-3, with D possibly matching TRBD1 (5 bases). V lost 1 base to trimming and J lost 2 bases, with 13 bases between them. Germline CDR1 SGHVS, CDR2 FQNEAQ. The length of the CDR3 is 16 residues. CDR3 amino acids: CASSLGARVLTDTQYF. The CDR3 DNA reads TGTGCCAGCAGCTTAGGAGCCAGGGTCCTCACAGATACGCAGTATTTT.

This clonotype showed up just a few times. The rearrangement uses TRBV5-6 and TRBJ2-1, with D perhaps matching TRBD1 or TRBD2 (6 bases each). This CDR3 is built from 12 residues. Germline CDR1 is SGHDT and CDR2 is YYEEEE. V was cut by 6 bases and J by 8 bases, with 12 bases left in between. The CDR3 spells CASNGGLDEQFF. DNA for the CDR3: TGTGCCAGCAATGGGGGGCTGGATGAGCAGTTCTTC.

As DNA, the CDR3 is TGCAGTGCTAGAGATTATGGGGTGGGGATGAACACTGAAGCTTTCTTT. It encodes CSARDYGVGMNTEAFF. The chain employs TRBV20-1 and TRBJ1-1; D unresolved. The V and J ends lost 0 bases and 0 bases respectively, with 14 bases between them. The CDR3 runs 16 residues. Looked up from germline, CDR1 is DFQATT and CDR2 is SNEGSKA (reference sequence).

This clonotype was seen more than once but under ten times. CDR3 sequence reads: CSAEDRASGNTIYF. DNA for the CDR3: TGCAGTGCTGAGGACAGGGCCTCTGGAAACACCATATATTTT. The chain employs TRBV20-1 and TRBJ1-3, with TRBD1 identical over 8 bases. This CDR3 region has 14 residues. V was clipped by 5 bases and J by 0 bases; unmatched bases: 3. The germline CDR1 and CDR2 sequences are DFQATT and SNEGSKA (reference sequence).

The rearrangement uses TRBV4-3 and TRBJ1-5; possibly TRBD1 for D (5 bases). This CDR3 region has 17 residues. The germline CDR1 and CDR2 sequences are LGHNA and YSLEER. V lost 3 bases to trimming and J lost 6 bases, with 21 bases between them. The CDR3 DNA sequence: TGCGCCAGCAGCCAGGACCGGGGGACCGGGTGGGGTCAGCCCCAGCATTTT. Translation: CASSQDRGTGWGQPQHF.

This clonotype has at least ten counts. The V call is TRBV19, the J call TRBJ1-1; 9 bases align to TRBD1. Germline trimming cut 7 bases from V and 5 bases from J; bases unmatched to any gene: 11. Germline V gene sequence: CDR1 LNHDA, CDR2 SQIVND (reference sequence). The length of the CDR3 is 15 residues. The CDR3 sequence is CASTVQGARRTEAFF. The CDR3 DNA follows: TGTGCCAGTACGGTACAGGGGGCAAGGCGGACTGAAGCTTTCTTT.

This clonotype occurred many times. The chain links TRBV5-5 to TRBJ1-6; no firm D call. Trimming took off 0 bases at V and 4 bases at J, with 11 bases between the two ends. The length of the CDR3 is 16 residues. CDR1 and CDR2 (germline): SGHKS, YYEKEE (reference sequence). The CDR3 here is CASSLAQSTYNSPLHF. Written as DNA, the CDR3 is TGTGCCAGCAGCTTGGCACAGTCGACGTATAATTCACCCCTCCACTTT.

This clonotype has only a few counts. This sequence joins TRBV19 and TRBJ1-1, with D perhaps TRBD1 (6 bases). V lost 4 bases, J lost 6 bases, and 9 bases lay in between. CDR1 is LNHDA, CDR2 SQIVND, per germline (reference sequence). CDR3 length equals 12 residues. The CDR3 spells CASSKGGPEAFF. DNA of the CDR3: TGTGCCAGTAGTAAGGGGGGGCCTGAAGCTTTCTTT.

This clonotype was seen a handful of times. The chain employs TRBV2 and TRBJ1-2, with unresolved D. The V gene lost 6 bases and the J gene lost 7 bases, with 24 bases spanning the gap. CDR1 and CDR2 from the germline V gene are SNHLY and FYNNEI. CDR3 length equals 16 residues. The CDR3 region is CASSAKDSALVPGYTF. The CDR3 DNA is TGTGCCAGCAGCGCTAAGGACTCGGCCCTAGTCCCTGGCTACACCTTC.

This clonotype was detected a few times. The rearrangement links TRBV7-9 to TRBJ1-6; D might be TRBD1 (5 bases). The CDR3 consists of 15 residues. Trimming left V 5 bases short and J 7 bases short, with 15 bases between. Looked up from germline, CDR1 is SEHNR and CDR2 is FQNEAQ (reference sequence). This CDR3 reads CASSSPGGGNSPLHF. The CDR3 DNA reads as TGTGCCAGCAGCAGCCCTGGGGGGGGAAATTCACCCCTCCACTTT.

The J gene is TRBJ1-5, the V gene TRBV27; TRBD1 aligns across 7 bases. The ends lost 4 bases at V and 2 bases at J; junction bases unmatched: 5. Germline values: CDR1 MNHEY, CDR2 SMNVEV (reference sequence). CDR3 length: 15 residues. The DNA for the CDR3 is TGTGCCAGCAGTTCTGACAGGGTAGGCAATCAGCCCCAGCATTTT. Amino acid sequence: CASSSDRVGNQPQHF.

This clonotype was seen a handful of times. This chain connects TRBV7-3 to TRBJ1-2; a weak D match, TRBD1 (6 bases). The V gene lost 2 bases and the J gene lost 6 bases, with 10 bases spanning the gap. CDR1 is SGHTA, CDR2 FQGTGA, per germline. This CDR3 has 13 residues. The chain's CDR3 is CASSLEGGDGYTF. The CDR3 DNA reads TGTGCCAGCAGCTTAGAAGGGGGAGATGGCTACACCTTC.

This clonotype was seen only a few times. The chain recombines TRBV12-3 or TRBV12-4 with TRBJ2-7; D is undetermined. Trimming shortened V by 3 bases and J by 4 bases, and 16 bases separated the two germline ends. The CDR3 spans 15 residues. The CDR3 DNA follows: TGTGCCAGCAGTTTCGGCCGTCCTAGTCTTTACGAGCAGTACTTC. This sequence encodes CASSFGRPSLYEQYF.

This clonotype was found a few times. This chain uses TRBV5-8 with TRBJ2-2, with TRBD2 identical over 11 bases. The CDR3 extends over 18 amino acids. Losses at the gene ends were 2 bases for V and 0 bases for J; bases not matched to a gene: 6. CDR1 is SGHTS, CDR2 YDEGEE, per germline. CDR3 sequence: CASSLYQTSGANTGELFF. Here the CDR3 DNA reads TGTGCCAGCAGCTTATATCAGACTAGCGGGGCGAACACCGGGGAGCTGTTTTTT.

The rearrangement joins TRBV7-9 to TRBJ2-7; D is ambiguous. The germline V gene has CDR1 SEHNR and CDR2 FQNEAQ (reference sequence). The CDR3 has 12 amino acids. V was shortened by 4 bases and J by 2 bases, with 6 bases between the two germline ends. The CDR3 nucleotides are TGTGCCAGCAGCTCGGGCCCCTACGAGCAGTACTTC. This encodes CASSSGPYEQYF.

This clonotype has only a few counts. J is TRBJ2-5 and V is TRBV12-5; D unresolved. CDR1 is LGHNT and CDR2 is FRNRAP in the germline V gene. The V and J ends lost 6 bases and 2 bases respectively, with 10 bases between them. CDR3 length: 13 residues. The CDR3 loop is CASGLAGQETQYF. In DNA, the CDR3 is TGTGCTAGTGGCCTCGCCGGGCAAGAGACCCAGTACTTC.

This clonotype was seen ten or more times. The genes are TRBV6-5 and TRBJ2-3; possibly TRBD1 or TRBD2 for D (5 bases each). The V gene lost 0 bases and the J gene lost 5 bases, with 21 bases spanning the gap. The CDR3 runs to 18 residues. The V gene's germline CDR1 is MNHEY and CDR2 SVGAGI. DNA of the CDR3: TGTGCCAGCAGTTACTCGAGCGTCGGGGCAGGGACGGTAGATACGCAGTATTTT. This sequence encodes CASSYSSVGAGTVDTQYF.